Listed here are 17 T cell receptor beta chains from one sample, sequenced in a study of blood T cell repertoires in COVID-19 (dated by TCRdb to 2018 to 2021). The method behind the library was the immunoSEQ multiplex PCR assay. Held by TCRdb, this immuneACCESS table contains in-frame sequences only and omits some clones. Under half of the omission traces to an unresolved V gene where checked; the cause of the rest is unknown. Within this sample are some 490,000 clones, with approximately 91% of them counted one time only. The top ten hold around 8% of the sample. Sequencing was carried out using PBMCs or T cells enriched from blood (not recorded which). The receptors originated from a woman aged 60-70 years who had recovered from COVID-19.

V and J are TRBV3-1 (or the pseudogene TRBV3-2) and TRBJ2-7; the D gene is possibly TRBD2 (6 bases). CDR1 and CDR2 (germline): LGHDT, YNNKEL (reference sequence). V lost 4 bases, J lost 1 base, and 8 bases lay in between. This CDR3 contains 13 residues. The CDR3 is CASSLRESYEQYF. For the CDR3, the DNA is TGTGCCAGCAGCCTCCGGGAGTCCTACGAGCAGTACTTC.

This sequence joins TRBV19 and TRBJ1-2; maybe TRBD1 (5 bases). In germline, CDR1 is LNHDA, CDR2 SQIVND (reference sequence). This CDR3 is 15 amino acids long. The V and J ends lost 5 bases and 5 bases respectively, with 18 bases between them. The DNA for the CDR3 is TGTGCCAGTAGTGGAACAGGACCAGGATCATATGGCTACACCTTC. Amino acid sequence: CASSGTGPGSYGYTF.

A remark on this clone: Additional DNA sequences in this sample encode the identical CDR3. The rearrangement joins TRBV29-1 to TRBJ1-1; a weak D match, TRBD1 (5 bases). V lost 4 bases and J lost 5, with 8 bases in between. The CDR3 is made up of 11 amino acids. CDR1 and CDR2 from the germline V gene are SQVTM and ANQGSEA. The CDR3 region has the DNA TGCAGCGTTGTACGGGGGACTGAAGCTTTCTTT. As protein: CSVVRGTEAFF.

The rearrangement joins TRBV7-9 to TRBJ2-7; D call uncertain. V lost 6 bases to trimming and J lost 3 bases, with 6 bases between them. CDR1 is SEHNR and CDR2 is FQNEAQ in the germline V gene (reference sequence). This CDR3 is built from 11 residues. CDR3 sequence: CASSPNYEQYF. CDR3 in DNA: TGTGCCAGCAGTCCTAACTACGAGCAGTACTTC. Full variable domain (outside the CDR3, taken from reference TRBV7-9 and TRBJ2-7): DTGVSQNPRHKITKRGQNVTFRCDPISEHNRLYWYRQTLGQGPEFLTYFQNEAQLEKSRLLSDRFSAERPKGSFSTLEIQRTEQGDSAMYLCASSPNYEQYFGPGTRLTVT.

Remarks on this clone: This may stem from a read error, because a much larger clone lies one nucleotide away. The chain has TRBV9 and TRBJ2-3; D remains ambiguous. CDR1 is SGDLS and CDR2 is YYNGEE in the germline V gene. Trimming removed 0 bases at V and 6 bases at J, with 5 bases between. This CDR3 is 12 amino acids long. The CDR3 nucleotides read TGTGCCAGCAGCGTAGTGGAGGATACGCAGTATTTT. Encoded protein: CASSVVEDTQYF.

This clone has just a few counts. This chain joins TRBV4-1 and TRBJ1-4; 8 bases are shared with TRBD1. With V trimmed by 1 base and J by 9 bases, 7 bases remained unmatched. CDR3 length: 15 residues. Germline V CDR1 and CDR2: MGHRA, YSYEKL. CDR3 region: CASSQVTGGLQKLFF. CDR3 DNA: TGCGCCAGCAGCCAAGTCACAGGGGGGCTCCAAAAACTGTTTTTT.

This clone was found a few times. This chain uses TRBV6-5 with TRBJ1-1; D is unresolved. The V gene lost 2 bases and the J gene lost 0 bases, with 7 bases spanning the gap. The CDR3 is made up of 14 amino acids. CDR1 MNHEY and CDR2 SVGAGI come from the germline V gene. For the CDR3, the DNA is TGTGCCAGCAGTTACGCTATCATGAACACTGAAGCTTTCTTT. Amino acid sequence: CASSYAIMNTEAFF.

This chain links TRBV6-5 with TRBJ2-3; 11 nucleotides match TRBD2. Germline-derived CDR1 and CDR2 are MNHEY and SVGAGI. This CDR3 spans 14 amino acids. Trimming at V came to 10 bases and at J to 2 bases, leaving 5 bases not matched to a gene. The CDR3 DNA reads TGTGCCACCTCTAGCGGGGGGTCCACAGATACGCAGTATTTT. Translation gives CATSSGGSTDTQYF.

This clone was seen a few times. The CDR3 sequence: CASSPQGLTKNIQYF. CDR3 DNA: TGTGCCAGCAGCCCACAGGGGTTAACCAAAAACATTCAGTACTTC. The rearrangement links TRBV3-1 (or the pseudogene TRBV3-2) to TRBJ2-4; 7 bases are a match to TRBD1. This CDR3 contains 15 residues. Germline V gene data show CDR1 as LGHDT and CDR2 as YNNKEL (reference sequence). With 4 bases clipped from V and 2 bases from J, the junction kept 5 bases outside the gene matches.

The gene calls are TRBV29-1 and TRBJ2-1, with 16 bases identical to TRBD2. The V and J ends lost 3 bases and 4 bases, in that order; junction bases with no gene match: 3. This CDR3 spans 16 amino acids. CDR1 SQVTM and CDR2 ANQGSEA come from the germline V gene. For the CDR3, the DNA is TGCAGCGTTGAGGGACTAGCGGGGGGGCTATACAATGAGCAGTTCTTC. Its translation is CSVEGLAGGLYNEQFF.

The V call is TRBV4-1, the J call TRBJ2-3, with 10 bases matching TRBD1. The CDR3 is 18 amino acids. Looked up from germline, CDR1 is MGHRA and CDR2 is YSYEKL. After removal of 0 bases from V and 0 bases from J, the junction contained 6 bases not matched to a gene. The CDR3 nucleotides read TGCGCCAGCAGCCAAGAGTCCGGGACAGGGGCCAGCACAGATACGCAGTATTTT. Protein sequence: CASSQESGTGASTDTQYF.

The rearrangement uses TRBV27 and TRBJ2-7; TRBD2 is a possible D gene (6 bases). Germline CDR1 is MNHEY and CDR2 is SMNVEV (reference sequence). This CDR3 has 15 amino acids. V was shortened by 6 bases and J by 0 bases, with 15 bases between the two germline ends. In DNA form, the CDR3 reads TGTGCCAGCAGCCTCATCCCGGGACTCTCCTACGAGCAGTACTTC. Protein: CASSLIPGLSYEQYF.

The chain carries TRBV5-5 and TRBJ1-5, with a tentative D call TRBD1 (5 bases). CDR3 length: 15 amino acids. Germline CDR1 is SGHKS and CDR2 is YYEKEE (reference sequence). The V gene lost 0 bases and the J gene lost 7 bases, with 14 bases spanning the gap. CDR3 in amino acids: CASSLGPGSWQPQHF. In DNA, the CDR3 is TGTGCCAGCAGCTTGGGTCCAGGGTCATGGCAGCCCCAGCATTTT.

There are a few counts of this clone. V is TRBV5-1 and J is TRBJ2-6, with D maybe TRBD1 (6 bases). The germline V gene encodes CDR1 SGHRS and CDR2 YFSETQ. Trimming shortened V by 1 base and J by 0 bases, and 11 bases separated the two germline ends. There are 17 residues in the CDR3. The CDR3 DNA follows: TGCGCCAGCAGCTTGACAGGGTTCAGCTCTGGGGCCAACGTCCTGACTTTC. Translating it yields CASSLTGFSSGANVLTF.

The chain joins TRBV18 to TRBJ2-2; D might be TRBD1 (6 bases). In germline, CDR1 is KGHSH, CDR2 LQKENI. The CDR3 spans 18 residues. With 3 bases removed from V and 2 bases from J, the gap between germline ends came to 19 bases. Here the CDR3 reads CASSPQSGGHLNTGELFF. The CDR3, as DNA: TGTGCCAGCTCACCCCAGTCTGGGGGACACCTAAACACCGGGGAGCTGTTTTTT. The variable domain in full, with the rest retrieved from reference TRBV18 and TRBJ2-2, is NAGVMQNPRHLVRRRGQEARLRCSPMKGHSHVYWYRQLPEEGLKFMVYLQKENIIDESGMPKERFSAEFPKEGPSILRIQQVVRGDSAAYFCASSPQSGGHLNTGELFFGEGSRLTVL.

J is TRBJ1-4 and V is TRBV5-1; TRBD1 matches at 7 bases. The V gene's germline CDR1 is SGHRS and CDR2 YFSETQ. V shed 3 bases, J shed 7 bases, and the junction held 9 bases outside the gene matches. This CDR3 comprises 15 residues. CDR3 sequence (DNA): TGCGCCAGCAGCTCACTAGGGGGCTCGGGTGAAAAACTGTTTTTT. Translation: CASSSLGGSGEKLFF.

The gene calls are TRBV5-1 and TRBJ2-2; the D gene is possibly TRBD1 (5 bases). Deletions cut 4 bases from V and 7 bases from J, with 17 bases between. The CDR3 runs 15 residues. Germline CDR1 is SGHRS and CDR2 is YFSETQ. CDR3 sequence: CASSNKTGRIGELFF. CDR3 DNA: TGCGCCAGCAGCAACAAAACAGGACGTATCGGGGAGCTGTTTTTT.